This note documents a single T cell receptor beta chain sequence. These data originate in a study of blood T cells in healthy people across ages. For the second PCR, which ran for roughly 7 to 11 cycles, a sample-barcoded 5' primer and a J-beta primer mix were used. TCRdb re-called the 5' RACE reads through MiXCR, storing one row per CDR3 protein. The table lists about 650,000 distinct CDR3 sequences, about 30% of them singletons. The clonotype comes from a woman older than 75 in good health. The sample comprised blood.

DNA of the CDR3: TGCAGTGCTAGAGCTAGGGCCGACCTCTACAATGAGCAGTTCTTC. This translates into CSARARADLYNEQFF. The chain employs TRBV20-1 and TRBJ2-1; D call uncertain. Germline CDR1 DFQATT, CDR2 SNEGSKA (reference sequence). Trimming shortened V by 1 base and J by 3 bases, and 13 bases separated the two germline ends. The CDR3 has 15 residues.